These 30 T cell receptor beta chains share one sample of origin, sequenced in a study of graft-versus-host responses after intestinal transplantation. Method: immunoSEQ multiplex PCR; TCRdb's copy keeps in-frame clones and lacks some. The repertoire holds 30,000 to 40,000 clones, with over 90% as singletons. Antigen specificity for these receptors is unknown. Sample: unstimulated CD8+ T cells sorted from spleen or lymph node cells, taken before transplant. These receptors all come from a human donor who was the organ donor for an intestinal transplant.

For the CDR3, the DNA is TGTGCCAGCAGCTTCAACAGGGGGCGGAATTCACCCCTCCACTTT. Its protein is CASSFNRGRNSPLHF. The J gene is TRBJ1-6, the V gene TRBV5-4, with 9 bases aligning to TRBD1. The CDR3 contains 15 residues. Germline lookup yields CDR1 SGHNT and CDR2 YYREEE (reference sequence). Trimming took 2 bases from V and 7 from J; bases not matched to a gene: 4.

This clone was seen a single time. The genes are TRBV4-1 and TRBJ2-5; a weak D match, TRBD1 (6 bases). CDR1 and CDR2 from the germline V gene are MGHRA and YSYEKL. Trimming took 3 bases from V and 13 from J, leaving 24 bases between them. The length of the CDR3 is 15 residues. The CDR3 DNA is TGCGCCAGCAGCCAGGGGGCAGGGCTTGACTACGAGCGGTACTTC. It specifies CASSQGAGLDYERYF.

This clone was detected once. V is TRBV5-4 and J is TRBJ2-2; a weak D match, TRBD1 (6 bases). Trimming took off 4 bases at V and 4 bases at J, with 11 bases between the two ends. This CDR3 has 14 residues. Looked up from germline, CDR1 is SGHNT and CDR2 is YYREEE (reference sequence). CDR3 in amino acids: CASSPRGITGELFF. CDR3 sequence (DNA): TGTGCCAGCAGCCCGAGGGGGATCACCGGGGAGCTGTTTTTT. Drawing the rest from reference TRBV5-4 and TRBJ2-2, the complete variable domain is ETGVTQSPTHLIKTRGQQVTLRCSSQSGHNTVSWYQQALGQGPQFIFQYYREEENGRGNFPPRFSGLQFPNYSSELNVNALELDDSALYLCASSPRGITGELFFGEGSRLTVL.

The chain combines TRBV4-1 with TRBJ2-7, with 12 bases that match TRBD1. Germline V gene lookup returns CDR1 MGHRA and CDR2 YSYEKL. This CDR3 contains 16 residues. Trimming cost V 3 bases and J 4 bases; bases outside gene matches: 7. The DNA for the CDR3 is TGCGCCAGCAGCCATGATCCGGGACAGGGGGCGTACGAGCAGTACTTC. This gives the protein CASSHDPGQGAYEQYF.

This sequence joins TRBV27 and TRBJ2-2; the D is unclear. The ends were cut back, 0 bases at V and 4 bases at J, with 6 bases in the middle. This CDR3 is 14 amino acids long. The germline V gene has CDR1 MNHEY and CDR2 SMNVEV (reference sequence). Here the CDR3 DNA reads TGTGCCAGCAGTTTATCTGGCAGCACCGGGGAGCTGTTTTTT. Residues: CASSLSGSTGELFF.

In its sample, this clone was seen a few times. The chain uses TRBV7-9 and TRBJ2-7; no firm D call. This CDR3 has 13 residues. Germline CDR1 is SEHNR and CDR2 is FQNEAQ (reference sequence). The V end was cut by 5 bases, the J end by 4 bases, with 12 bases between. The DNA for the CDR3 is TGTGCCAGCAGCCCCTCGACTCTTTACGAGCAGTACTTC. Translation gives CASSPSTLYEQYF.

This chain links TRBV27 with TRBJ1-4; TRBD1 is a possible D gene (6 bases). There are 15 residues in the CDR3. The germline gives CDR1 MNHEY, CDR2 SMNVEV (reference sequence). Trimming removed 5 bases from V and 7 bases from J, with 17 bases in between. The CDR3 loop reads CASSRRTEGLEKLFF. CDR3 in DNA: TGTGCCAGCAGTCGGAGGACAGAGGGGCTTGAAAAACTGTTTTTT.

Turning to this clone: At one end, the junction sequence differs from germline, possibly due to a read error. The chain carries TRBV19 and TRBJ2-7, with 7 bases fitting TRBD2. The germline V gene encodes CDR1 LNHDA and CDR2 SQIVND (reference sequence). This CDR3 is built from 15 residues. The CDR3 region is CASSIRIGLFAGEHF. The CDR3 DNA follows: TGTGCCAGTAGTATAAGGATCGGCCTATTCGCGGGAGAGCACTTC.

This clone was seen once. The CDR3 spells CASSLASGSEQYF. The CDR3 DNA sequence: TGTGCCAGCAGCTTAGCGAGCGGGAGCGAGCAGTACTTC. V usage is TRBV7-9 and J usage is TRBJ2-7; 8 bases map to TRBD2. Germline V gene sequence: CDR1 SEHNR, CDR2 FQNEAQ (reference sequence). This CDR3 has 13 residues. V lost 0 bases and J lost 6; bases outside the gene matches: 1.

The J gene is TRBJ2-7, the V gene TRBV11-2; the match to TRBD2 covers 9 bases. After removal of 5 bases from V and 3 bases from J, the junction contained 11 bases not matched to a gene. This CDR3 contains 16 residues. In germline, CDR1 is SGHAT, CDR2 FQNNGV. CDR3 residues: CASSNTRGGAYYEQYF. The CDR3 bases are TGTGCCAGCAGCAACACACGCGGGGGGGCTTACTACGAGCAGTACTTC.

In nucleotides, the CDR3 is TGTGCCAGCAGAGCTCGGACAGGGTCGGCAGATACGCAGTATTTT. Protein sequence: CASRARTGSADTQYF. The chain has TRBV28 and TRBJ2-3, with 8 bases lining up with TRBD1. The CDR3 contains 15 residues. The J segment lost 4 bases and the V segment lost 6 bases, leaving 9 bases of the junction unmatched. Germline V gene sequence: CDR1 MDHEN, CDR2 SYDVKM.

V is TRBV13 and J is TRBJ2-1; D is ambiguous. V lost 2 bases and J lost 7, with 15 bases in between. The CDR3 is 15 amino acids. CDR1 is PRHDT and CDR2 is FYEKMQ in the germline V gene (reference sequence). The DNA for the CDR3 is TGTGCCAGCAGCTTAAGTGACTTTAGAAAAAATGAGCAGTTCTTC. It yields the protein CASSLSDFRKNEQFF.

The CDR3 DNA reads as TGTGCCAGCAGCTCAAAGGGGGGTTGGATCGAGCAGTACTTC. Translating gives CASSSKGGWIEQYF. The chain couples TRBV7-9 to TRBJ2-7; either TRBD1 or TRBD2 may supply D (6 bases each). Germline V lookup: CDR1 SEHNR, CDR2 FQNEAQ (reference sequence). The V gene lost 4 bases and the J gene lost 6 bases, with 16 bases spanning the gap. This CDR3 region has 14 residues.

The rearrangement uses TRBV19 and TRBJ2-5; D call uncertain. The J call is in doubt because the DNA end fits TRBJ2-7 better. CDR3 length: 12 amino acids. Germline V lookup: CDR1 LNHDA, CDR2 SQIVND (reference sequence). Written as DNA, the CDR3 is TGTGCCAGTAGTAACGGACCCTACGAGCAGTACTTC. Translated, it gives CASSNGPYEQYF.

CDR3 DNA sequence: TGTGCCAGCAGCACCCCTCAAGGGAACTCCTACAATGAGCAGTTCTTC. Residues: CASSTPQGNSYNEQFF. The J gene is TRBJ2-1, the V gene TRBV11-2; no clear D gene. CDR3 length: 16 residues. The germline V gene encodes CDR1 SGHAT and CDR2 FQNNGV. V was cut by 5 bases and J by 0 bases, with 14 bases left in between.

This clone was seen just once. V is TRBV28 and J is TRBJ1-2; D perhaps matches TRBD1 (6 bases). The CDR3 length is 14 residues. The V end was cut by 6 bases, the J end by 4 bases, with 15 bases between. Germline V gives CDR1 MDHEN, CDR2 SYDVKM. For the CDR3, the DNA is TGTGCCAGCAGCCCTACGGGGGGCGTCTATGGCTACACCTTC. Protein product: CASSPTGGVYGYTF.

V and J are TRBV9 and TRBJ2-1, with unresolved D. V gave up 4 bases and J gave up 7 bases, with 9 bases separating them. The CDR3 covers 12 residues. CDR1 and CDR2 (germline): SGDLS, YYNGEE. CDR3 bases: TGTGCCAGCAGCCCGTCCGGGAATGAGCAGTTCTTC. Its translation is CASSPSGNEQFF.

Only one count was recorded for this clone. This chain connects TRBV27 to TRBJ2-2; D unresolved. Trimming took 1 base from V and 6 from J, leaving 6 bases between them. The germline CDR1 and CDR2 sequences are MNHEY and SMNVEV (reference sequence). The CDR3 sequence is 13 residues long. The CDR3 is CASSLYGSGELFF. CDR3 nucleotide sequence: TGTGCCAGCAGTTTATATGGGTCCGGGGAGCTGTTTTTT.

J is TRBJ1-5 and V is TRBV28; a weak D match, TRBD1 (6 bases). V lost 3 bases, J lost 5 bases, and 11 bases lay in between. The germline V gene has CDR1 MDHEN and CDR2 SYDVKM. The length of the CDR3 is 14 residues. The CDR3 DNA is TGTGCCAGCAGTTTGCGGGGGGCCCATCAGCCCCAGCATTTT. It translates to CASSLRGAHQPQHF.

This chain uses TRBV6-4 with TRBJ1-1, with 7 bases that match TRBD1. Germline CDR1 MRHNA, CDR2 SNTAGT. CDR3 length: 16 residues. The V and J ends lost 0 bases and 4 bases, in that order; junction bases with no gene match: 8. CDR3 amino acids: CASSDSAEGAVTEAFF. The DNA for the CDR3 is TGTGCCAGCAGTGACTCTGCCGAGGGGGCCGTCACTGAAGCTTTCTTT.

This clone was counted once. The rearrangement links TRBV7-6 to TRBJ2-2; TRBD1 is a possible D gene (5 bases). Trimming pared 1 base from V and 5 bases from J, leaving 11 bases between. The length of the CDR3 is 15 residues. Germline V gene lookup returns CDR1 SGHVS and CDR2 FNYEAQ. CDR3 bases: TGTGCCAGCAGCTTAGAGGGGTCTGGTACCGGGGAGCTGTTTTTT. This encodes CASSLEGSGTGELFF.

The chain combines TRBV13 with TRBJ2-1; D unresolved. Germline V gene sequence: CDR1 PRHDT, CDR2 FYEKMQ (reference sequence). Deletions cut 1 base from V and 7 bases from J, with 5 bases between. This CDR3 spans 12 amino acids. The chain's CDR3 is CASSLEANEQFF. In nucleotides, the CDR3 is TGTGCCAGCAGCTTAGAAGCGAATGAGCAGTTCTTC.

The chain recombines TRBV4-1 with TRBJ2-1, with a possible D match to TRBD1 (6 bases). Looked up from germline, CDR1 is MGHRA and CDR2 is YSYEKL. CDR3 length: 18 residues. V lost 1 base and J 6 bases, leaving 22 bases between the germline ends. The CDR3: CASSQALLPKKQGNEQFF. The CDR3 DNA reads TGCGCCAGCAGCCAAGCCCTACTCCCCAAAAAACAGGGCAATGAGCAGTTCTTC.

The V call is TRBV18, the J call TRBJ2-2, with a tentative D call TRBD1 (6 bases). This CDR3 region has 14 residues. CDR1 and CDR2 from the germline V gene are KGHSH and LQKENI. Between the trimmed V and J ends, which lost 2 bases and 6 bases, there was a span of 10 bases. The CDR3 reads CASSPSGAPGELFF. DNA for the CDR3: TGTGCCAGCTCACCATCAGGGGCACCCGGGGAGCTGTTTTTT.

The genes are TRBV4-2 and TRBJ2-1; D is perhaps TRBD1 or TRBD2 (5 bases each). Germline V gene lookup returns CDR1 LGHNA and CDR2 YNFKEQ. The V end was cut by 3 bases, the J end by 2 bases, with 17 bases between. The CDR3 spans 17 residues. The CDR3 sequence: CASSHVRAGLTYNEQFF. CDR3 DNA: TGTGCCAGCAGCCACGTGAGGGCAGGGTTGACCTACAATGAGCAGTTCTTC.

This chain's CDR3 is CASSLADRLWYQETQYF. Here the CDR3 DNA reads TGTGCCAGCAGCTTAGCTGACAGACTTTGGTACCAAGAGACCCAGTACTTC. The V call is TRBV7-9, the J call TRBJ2-5, with D perhaps matching TRBD1 (5 bases). CDR3 size: 17 residues. Between the trimmed V and J ends, which lost 0 bases and 0 bases, there was a span of 14 bases. Germline CDR1 is SEHNR and CDR2 is FQNEAQ (reference sequence).

The DNA of the CDR3 is TGTGCCAGCAGCCTAGCGCCATCCTACAATGAGCAGTTCTTC. Amino acids: CASSLAPSYNEQFF. This chain uses TRBV13 with TRBJ2-1; the D gene is possibly TRBD2 (6 bases). CDR1 and CDR2 from the germline V gene are PRHDT and FYEKMQ (reference sequence). V lost 5 bases and J lost 1, with 9 bases in between. The CDR3 has 14 residues.

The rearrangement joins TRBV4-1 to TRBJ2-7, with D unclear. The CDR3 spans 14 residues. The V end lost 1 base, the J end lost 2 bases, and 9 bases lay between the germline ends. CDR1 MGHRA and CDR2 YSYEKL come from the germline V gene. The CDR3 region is CASSQVVWAYEQYF. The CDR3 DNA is TGCGCCAGCAGCCAAGTGGTCTGGGCCTACGAGCAGTACTTC.

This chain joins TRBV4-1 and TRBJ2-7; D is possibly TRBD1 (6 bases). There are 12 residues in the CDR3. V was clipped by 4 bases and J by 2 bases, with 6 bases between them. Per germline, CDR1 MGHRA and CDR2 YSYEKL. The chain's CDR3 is CASSRDTYEQYF. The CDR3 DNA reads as TGCGCCAGCAGCCGGGACACCTACGAGCAGTACTTC.

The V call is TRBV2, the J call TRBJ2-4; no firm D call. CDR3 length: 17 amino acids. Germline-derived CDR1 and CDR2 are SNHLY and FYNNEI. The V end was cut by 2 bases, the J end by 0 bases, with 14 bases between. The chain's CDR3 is CASSEIAGTLAKNIQYF. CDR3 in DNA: TGTGCCAGCAGTGAAATTGCAGGAACCCTAGCCAAAAACATTCAGTACTTC. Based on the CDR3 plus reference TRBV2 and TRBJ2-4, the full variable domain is EPEVTQTPSHQVTQMGQEVILRCVPISNHLYFYWYRQILGQKVEFLVSFYNNEISEKSEIFDDQFSVERPDGSNFTLKIRSTKLEDSAMYFCASSEIAGTLAKNIQYFGAGTRLSVL.